This T cell receptor (beta chain) was documented in a study of blood T cell repertoires in COVID-19. Whole-study context: Samples taken during acute and convalescent COVID-19 were collected in the United States, Italy and Spain.

In the study's own analysis: Using reference gene primer amplification, nucleated cell counts were estimated. TCRdb's table, derived via immunoSEQ multiplex PCR, lists solely in-frame clones and lacks some. The DNA gave D and trimming, while V, J and clone size come from that table. The table lists 190,000 or so clones, around four fifths of them singletons. The ends were cut back, 4 bases at V and 7 bases at J, with 14 bases in the middle. The germline V gene encodes CDR1 SGDLS and CDR2 YYNGEE. The CDR3 runs 14 residues. Input material: peripheral blood. The sequence derives from a woman at least 80 years old with active or convalescent COVID-19. V usage is TRBV9 and J usage is TRBJ1-4, with D perhaps TRBD1 (6 bases). CDR3 loop: CASSLKQGSEKLFF. CDR3 sequence (DNA): TGTGCCAGCAGCCTCAAACAGGGAAGTGAAAAACTGTTTTTT.